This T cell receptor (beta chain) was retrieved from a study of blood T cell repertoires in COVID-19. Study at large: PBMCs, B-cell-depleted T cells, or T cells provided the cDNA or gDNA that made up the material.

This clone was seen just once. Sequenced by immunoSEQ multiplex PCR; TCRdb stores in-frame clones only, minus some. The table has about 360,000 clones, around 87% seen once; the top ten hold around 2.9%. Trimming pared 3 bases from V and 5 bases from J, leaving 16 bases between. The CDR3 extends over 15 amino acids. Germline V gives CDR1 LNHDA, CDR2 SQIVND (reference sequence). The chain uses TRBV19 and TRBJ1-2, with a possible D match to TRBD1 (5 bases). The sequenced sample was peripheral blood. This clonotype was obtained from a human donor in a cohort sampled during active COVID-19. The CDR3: CASSMRSDTTYGYTF. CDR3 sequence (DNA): TGTGCCAGTAGTATGCGATCGGACACGACTTATGGCTACACCTTC.